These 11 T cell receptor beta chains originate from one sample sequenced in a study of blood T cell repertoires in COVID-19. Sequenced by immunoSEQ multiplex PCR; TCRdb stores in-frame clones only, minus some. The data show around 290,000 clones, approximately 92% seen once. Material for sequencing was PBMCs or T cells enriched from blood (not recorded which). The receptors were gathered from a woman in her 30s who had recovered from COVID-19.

CDR3 bases: TGTGCCAGCAGCCTCGGTCCCGGGACAGGGGGCAGTGAGCAGTTCTTC. Protein product: CASSLGPGTGGSEQFF. The chain employs TRBV27 and TRBJ2-1, with 12 positions matching TRBD1. Germline assignment: CDR1 MNHEY and CDR2 SMNVEV (reference sequence). J lost 9 bases, V lost 6 bases, and 12 bases had no gene match. The CDR3 is made up of 16 amino acids.

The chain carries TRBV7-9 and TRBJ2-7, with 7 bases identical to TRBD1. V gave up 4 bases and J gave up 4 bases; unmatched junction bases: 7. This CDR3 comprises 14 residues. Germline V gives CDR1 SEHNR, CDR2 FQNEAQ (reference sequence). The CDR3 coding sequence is TGTGCCAGCAGCTCCGGGACAGCGATTTACGAGCAGTACTTC. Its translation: CASSSGTAIYEQYF.

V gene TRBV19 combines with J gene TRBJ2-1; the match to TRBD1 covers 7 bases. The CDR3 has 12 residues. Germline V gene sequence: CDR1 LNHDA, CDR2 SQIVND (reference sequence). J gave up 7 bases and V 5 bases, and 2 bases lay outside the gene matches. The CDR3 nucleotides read TGTGCCAGTAGTCACAGGGGAAATGAGCAGTTCTTC. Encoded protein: CASSHRGNEQFF.

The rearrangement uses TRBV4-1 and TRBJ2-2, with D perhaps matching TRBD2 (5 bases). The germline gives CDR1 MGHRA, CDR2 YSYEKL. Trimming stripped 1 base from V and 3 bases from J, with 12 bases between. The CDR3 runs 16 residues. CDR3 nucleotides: TGCGCCAGCAGCCAAGTTGTGGGAGCGGACACCGGGGAGCTGTTTTTT. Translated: CASSQVVGADTGELFF.

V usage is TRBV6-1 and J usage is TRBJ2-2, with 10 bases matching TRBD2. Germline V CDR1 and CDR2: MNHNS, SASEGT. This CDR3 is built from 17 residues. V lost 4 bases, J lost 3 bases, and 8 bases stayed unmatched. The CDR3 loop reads CASSGSLTSGYTGELFF. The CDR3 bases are TGTGCCAGCAGTGGCTCCTTGACTAGCGGGTACACCGGGGAGCTGTTTTTT.

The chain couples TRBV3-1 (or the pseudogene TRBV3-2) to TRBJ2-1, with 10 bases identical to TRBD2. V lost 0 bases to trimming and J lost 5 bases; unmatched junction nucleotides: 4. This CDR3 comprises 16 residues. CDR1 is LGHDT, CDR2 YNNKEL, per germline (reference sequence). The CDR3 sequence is CASSQDWTSGNNEQFF. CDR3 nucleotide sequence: TGTGCCAGCAGCCAAGATTGGACTAGCGGCAACAATGAGCAGTTCTTC.

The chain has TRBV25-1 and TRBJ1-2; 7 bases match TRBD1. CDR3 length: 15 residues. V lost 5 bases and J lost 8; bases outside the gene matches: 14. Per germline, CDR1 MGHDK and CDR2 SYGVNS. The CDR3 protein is CASSSTGAGVSGYTF. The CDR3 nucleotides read TGTGCCAGCAGTTCCACAGGGGCCGGGGTGTCAGGCTACACCTTC.

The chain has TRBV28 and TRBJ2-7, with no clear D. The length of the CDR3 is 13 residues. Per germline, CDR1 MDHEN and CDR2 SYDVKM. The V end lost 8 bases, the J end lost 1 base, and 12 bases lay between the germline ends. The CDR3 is CASCTLLSYEQYF. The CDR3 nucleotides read TGTGCCAGCTGCACATTATTGTCCTACGAGCAGTACTTC.

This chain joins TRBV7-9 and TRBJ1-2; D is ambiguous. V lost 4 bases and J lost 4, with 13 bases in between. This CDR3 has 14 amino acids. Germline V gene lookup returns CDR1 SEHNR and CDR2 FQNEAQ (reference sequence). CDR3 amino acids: CASSSGPSGYGYTF. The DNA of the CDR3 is TGTGCCAGCAGCTCCGGGCCAAGCGGCTATGGCTACACCTTC.

The CDR3 reads CASSSKGTSGSYEQFF. Here the CDR3 DNA reads TGTGCCAGCAGCTCGAAGGGGACTAGCGGGAGCTATGAGCAGTTCTTC. The chain carries TRBV7-9 and TRBJ2-1; 14 bases fit TRBD2. This CDR3 contains 16 residues. The V segment lost 4 bases and the J segment 8 bases; nucleotides outside the gene matches: 7. CDR1 is SEHNR and CDR2 is FQNEAQ in the germline V gene (reference sequence).

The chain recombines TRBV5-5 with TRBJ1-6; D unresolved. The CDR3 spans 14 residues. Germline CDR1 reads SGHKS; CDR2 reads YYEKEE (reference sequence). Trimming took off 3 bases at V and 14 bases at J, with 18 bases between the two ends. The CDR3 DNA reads TGTGCCAGCAGCTCGGGCCTTCTAGCTTCCTCCCTCCACTTT. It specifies CASSSGLLASSLHF.